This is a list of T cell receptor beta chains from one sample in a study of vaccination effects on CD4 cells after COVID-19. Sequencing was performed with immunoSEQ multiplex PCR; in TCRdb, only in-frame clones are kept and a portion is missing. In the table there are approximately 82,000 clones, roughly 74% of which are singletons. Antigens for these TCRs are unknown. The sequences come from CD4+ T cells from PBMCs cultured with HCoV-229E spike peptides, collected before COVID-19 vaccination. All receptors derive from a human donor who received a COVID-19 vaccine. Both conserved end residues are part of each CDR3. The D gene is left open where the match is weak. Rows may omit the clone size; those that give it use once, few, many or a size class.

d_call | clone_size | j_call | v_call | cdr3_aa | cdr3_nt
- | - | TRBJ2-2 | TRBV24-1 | CATSDDGITGELFF | TGTGCCACCAGTGATGATGGGATCACCGGGGAGCTGTTTTTT
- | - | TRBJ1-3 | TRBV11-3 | CASSLGAASGNTIYF | TGTGCCAGCAGCTTAGGCGCAGCCTCTGGAAACACCATATATTTT
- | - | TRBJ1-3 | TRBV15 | CATSRDTWPGTGNTIYF | TGTGCCACCAGCAGAGATACATGGCCAGGGACTGGAAACACCATATATTTT
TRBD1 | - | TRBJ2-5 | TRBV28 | CASSFNRGPETQYF | TGTGCCAGCAGTTTTAACAGGGGGCCGGAGACCCAGTACTTC
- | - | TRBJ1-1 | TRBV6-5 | CASSLDQGEGTEAFF | TGTGCCAGCAGTTTGGACCAGGGTGAGGGCACTGAAGCTTTCTTT
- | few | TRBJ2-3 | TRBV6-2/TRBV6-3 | CASSYGPDTQYF | TGTGCCAGCAGTTACGGCCCAGATACGCAGTATTTT
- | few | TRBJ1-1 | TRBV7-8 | CASSFDIRLRAFF | TGTGCCAGCAGCTTCGACATAAGATTGAGAGCTTTCTTT
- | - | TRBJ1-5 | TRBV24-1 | CATSDSGRPNQPQHF | TGTGCCACCAGTGATTCCGGACGGCCAAATCAGCCCCAGCATTTT
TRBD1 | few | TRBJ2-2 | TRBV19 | CASNQGVGTGELFF | TGTGCCAGTAACCAGGGGGTCGGAACCGGGGAGCTGTTTTTT
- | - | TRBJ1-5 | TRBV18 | CASSPRPGLNQPQHF | TGTGCCAGCTCACCAAGGCCAGGCCTCAATCAGCCCCAGCATTTT
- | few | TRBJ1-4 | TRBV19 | CASSFTTGMANEKLFF | TGTGCCAGTAGTTTCACTACAGGGATGGCTAATGAAAAACTGTTTTTT
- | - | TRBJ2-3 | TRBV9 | CASSVLGLGPDTQYF | TGTGCCAGCAGCGTATTAGGTTTGGGGCCAGATACGCAGTATTTT
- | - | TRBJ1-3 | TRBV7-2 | CASSLEGTGFGGNTIYF | TGTGCCAGCAGCTTAGAAGGAACGGGCTTTGGGGGAAACACCATATATTTT
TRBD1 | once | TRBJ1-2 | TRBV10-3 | CAISESRQGGNYGYTF | TGTGCCATCAGTGAGTCCCGACAGGGAGGTAACTATGGCTACACCTTC
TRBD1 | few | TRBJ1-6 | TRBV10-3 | CAISGQEGSPLHF | TGTGCCATCAGCGGACAGGAAGGGTCACCCCTCCACTTT
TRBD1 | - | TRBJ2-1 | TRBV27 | CASSRYQGVSYNEQFF | TGTGCCAGCAGCAGATACCAGGGGGTGTCCTACAATGAGCAGTTCTTC
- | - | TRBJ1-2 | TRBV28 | CASTSTGFGYTF | TGTGCCAGCACCTCAACAGGGTTTGGCTACACCTTC
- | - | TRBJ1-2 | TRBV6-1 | CASSDVGFGYGYTF | TGTGCCAGCAGTGATGTGGGGTTCGGCTATGGCTACACCTTC
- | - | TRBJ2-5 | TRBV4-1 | CASSQARETQYF | TGCGCCAGCAGCCAAGCCCGAGAGACCCAGTACTTC
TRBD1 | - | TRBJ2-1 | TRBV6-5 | CASSRVPGQGFEQFF | TGTGCCAGCAGTCGAGTACCGGGACAGGGGTTTGAGCAGTTCTTC
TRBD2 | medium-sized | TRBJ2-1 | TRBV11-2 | CASSLGAGGPNEQFF | TGTGCCAGCAGCCTAGGGGCGGGGGGGCCCAATGAGCAGTTCTTC
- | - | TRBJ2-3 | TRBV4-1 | CASSQDARPLTQYF | TGCGCCAGCAGCCAAGATGCCAGACCCCTCACGCAGTATTTT
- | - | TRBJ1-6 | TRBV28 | CASTDPPTGDSPLHF | TGTGCCAGCACGGACCCCCCCACAGGAGATTCACCCCTCCACTTT
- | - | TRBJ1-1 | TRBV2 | CASTRRENAEAFF | TGTGCCAGCACCCGACGGGAGAACGCTGAAGCTTTCTTT